This is a list of T cell receptor beta chains from one sample in a study of T cell responses to AZD1222 COVID-19 vaccine. The protocol was immunoSEQ multiplex PCR, while the TCRdb copy is restricted to in-frame clones and leaves out a portion. The repertoire holds 150,000 or so clones, about nine tenths seen once, with approximately 3.9% in the top ten. Sequencing was performed on peripheral blood, taken 28 days after the second AZD1222 dose. The receptor source for this set is an adult who received the AZD1222 COVID-19 vaccine. The CDR3 runs from the conserved cysteine through the conserved F or W. D genes are given only for firm matches. Only some rows state a clone size, as once, few, many or a class for expanded clones.

cdr3_aa cdr3_nt j_call v_call d_call clone_size
CASRLSYTEAFF TGTGCCAGCAGACTAAGTTACACTGAAGCTTTCTTT TRBJ1-1 TRBV12-3/TRBV12-4 . .
CASSQEGTGAIPDTQYF TGCGCCAGCAGCCAAGAAGGGACAGGGGCCATCCCAGATACGCAGTATTTT TRBJ2-3 TRBV4-3 TRBD1 .
CASSGGVGNTQYF TGTGCCAGCAGTGGGGGGGTAGGAAATACGCAGTATTTT TRBJ2-3 TRBV2 . .
CASSEGQYGYTF TGTGCCAGCAGTGAGGGTCAGTATGGCTACACCTTC TRBJ1-2 TRBV6-1 . .
CASGHARETNEKLFF TGTGCCAGCGGACACGCCAGGGAAACTAATGAAAAACTGTTTTTT TRBJ1-4 TRBV5-5 . .
CASSPTSPGTGELFF TGTGCCAGCTCACCGACCTCTCCGGGGACCGGGGAGCTGTTTTTT TRBJ2-2 TRBV18 . .
CASSLQGTGSTGGYTF TGTGCCAGCTCGCTACAGGGGACCGGTTCGACGGGGGGCTACACCTTC TRBJ1-2 TRBV18 TRBD1 few
CASSPPGQGTYEQYF TGTGCCAGCAGCCCTCCCGGGCAGGGTACCTACGAGCAGTACTTC TRBJ2-7 TRBV11-1 . once
CASSVEDRSYGYTF TGTGCCAGCAGCGTAGAGGACAGGTCTTATGGCTACACCTTC TRBJ1-2 TRBV9 TRBD1 .
CASSQVGTKVQFF TGTGCCAGCAGCCAAGTCGGGACTAAGGTTCAGTTCTTC TRBJ2-1 TRBV3-1/TRBV3-2 TRBD2 once
CASSPRLALTGELFF TGTGCCAGCAGCCCTAGACTAGCGCTTACCGGGGAGCTGTTTTTT TRBJ2-2 TRBV13 TRBD2 .
CAISESGPGYTF TGTGCCATCAGTGAGTCGGGCCCGGGCTACACCTTC TRBJ1-2 TRBV10-3 . .
CASSRSQGLGGNEQFF TGTGCCAGCAGCCGATCACAGGGGTTGGGCGGCAATGAGCAGTTCTTC TRBJ2-1 TRBV4-2 TRBD1 .
CASSPDGDYGYTF TGCGCCAGCAGCCCGGATGGAGACTATGGCTACACCTTC TRBJ1-2 TRBV5-1 . .
CASRNQGGLEKLFF TGTGCCAGTCGTAACCAGGGGGGATTAGAAAAACTGTTTTTT TRBJ1-4 TRBV19 TRBD1 .
CASSISQASNQPQHF TGTGCCAGTAGTATATCCCAGGCTAGCAATCAGCCCCAGCATTTT TRBJ1-5 TRBV19 . .
CASSLSSGLNYGYTF TGTGCCAGCTCACTATCCAGTGGCCTTAACTATGGCTACACCTTC TRBJ1-2 TRBV18 . .
CAWSVLRGTGYGYTF TGTGCCTGGAGTGTACTTCGGGGAACCGGCTATGGCTACACCTTC TRBJ1-2 TRBV30 . once
CASSQARGWIDTQYF TGTGCCAGCAGCCAAGCACGGGGGTGGATCGATACGCAGTATTTT TRBJ2-3 TRBV3-1/TRBV3-2 . .
CASSRGNEQFF TGTGCCAGCAGCCGCGGGAATGAGCAGTTCTTC TRBJ2-1 TRBV6-5 . once
CASTRGIIPYEQYF TGCGCCAGCACCAGGGGAATAATACCCTACGAGCAGTACTTC TRBJ2-7 TRBV5-1 . few
CASSPKRGGYTF TGTGCCAGCAGCCCAAAAAGAGGAGGCTACACCTTC TRBJ1-2 TRBV6-2/TRBV6-3 . .
CASSKDQGGNSPLHF TGTGCCAGCAGCAAAGATCAGGGGGGAAATTCACCCCTCCACTTT TRBJ1-6 TRBV21-1 . .